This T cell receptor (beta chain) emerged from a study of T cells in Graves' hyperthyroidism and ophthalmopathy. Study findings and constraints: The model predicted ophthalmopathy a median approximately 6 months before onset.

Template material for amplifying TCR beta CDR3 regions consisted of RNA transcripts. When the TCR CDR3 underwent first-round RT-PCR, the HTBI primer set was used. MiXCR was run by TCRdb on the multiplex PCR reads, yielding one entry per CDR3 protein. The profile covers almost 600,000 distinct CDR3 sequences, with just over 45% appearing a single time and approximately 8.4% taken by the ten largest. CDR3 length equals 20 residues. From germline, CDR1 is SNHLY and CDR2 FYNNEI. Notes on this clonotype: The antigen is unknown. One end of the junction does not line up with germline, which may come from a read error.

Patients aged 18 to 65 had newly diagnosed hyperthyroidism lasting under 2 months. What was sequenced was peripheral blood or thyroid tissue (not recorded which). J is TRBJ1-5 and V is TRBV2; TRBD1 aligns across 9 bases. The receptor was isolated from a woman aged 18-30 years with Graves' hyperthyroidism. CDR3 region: CASSALTGTGILYSKQPQHF. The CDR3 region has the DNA TGTGCCAGCAGTGCCTTAACCGGGACAGGGATACTCTATAGCAAGCAGCCCCAGCATTTT.